These T cell receptor beta chains were read from a single sample in a study of T cell repertoires in cytomegalovirus infection. TCRdb reprocessed the reads via MiXCR and lists one record per CDR3 protein. Of about 83,000 distinct CDR3 sequences listed, roughly a quarter are singletons. Their antigen targets remain unknown. Sequenced here: CD8+ T cells from cultured PBMCs, sampled from culture after CMV antigen stimulation. These receptors were collected from a human donor in good health (CMV status not recorded). Some clones in this sample may be carry-over from other donors' samples. CDR3s include the opening cysteine and the closing phenylalanine or tryptophan. A D gene is named only where the DNA matches it firmly. Where a row states a size, it is once, few, many or the class of an expanded clone; other rows omit it.

D	V	size	J	CDR3	DNA
NA	TRBV5-1	NA	TRBJ2-5	CASSLGGTQETQYF	TGCGCCAGCAGCTTGGGTGGGACCCAAGAGACCCAGTACTTC
NA	TRBV6-1	many	TRBJ2-5	CASRKQGYQETQYF	TGTGCCAGCAGGAAGCAGGGGTACCAAGAGACCCAGTACTTC
NA	TRBV28	few	TRBJ1-4	CASRDSGNEKLFF	TGTGCCAGTCGAGACAGTGGGAATGAAAAACTGTTTTTT
NA	TRBV7-9	many	TRBJ1-3	CASSLVPWSDTIYF	TGTGCCAGCAGCTTAGTGCCGTGGTCGGACACCATATATTTT
NA	TRBV30	NA	TRBJ2-3	CAWSLSGLKGDTQYF	TGTGCCTGGAGTCTTAGCGGCCTAAAGGGGGATACGCAGTATTTT
NA	TRBV12-5	NA	TRBJ1-3	CASGLSGSGNTIYF	TGTGCTAGTGGTTTATCGGGCTCTGGAAACACCATATATTTT
NA	TRBV7-6	many	TRBJ2-3	CASSLAIVADTQYF	TGTGCCAGCAGCTTAGCGATCGTGGCAGATACGCAGTATTTT
NA	TRBV7-6	many	TRBJ2-7	CASSPRGASSYEQYF	TGTGCCAGCAGCCCACGGGGAGCTTCTTCCTACGAGCAGTACTTC
NA	TRBV7-2	many	TRBJ2-7	CASSSRERSTTGEQYF	TGTGCCAGCAGCTCCCGGGAGAGGTCCACTACGGGGGAGCAGTACTTC
NA	TRBV3-1	NA	TRBJ2-7	CASSPRGTSSYEQYF	TGTGCCAGCAGCCCAAGGGGGACGAGCTCCTACGAGCAGTACTTC
TRBD1	TRBV27	few	TRBJ2-7	CASSSVNAKGGAGEQYF	TGTGCCAGCAGCTCCGTAAACGCTAAAGGGGGCGCGGGCGAGCAGTACTTC
NA	TRBV7-9	NA	TRBJ2-1	CASSPLRNEQFF	TGTGCCAGCAGCCCCCTGAGGAATGAGCAGTTCTTC
NA	TRBV24-1	NA	TRBJ2-7	CATSDSSAIYEQYF	TGTGCCACCAGTGATTCCTCAGCAATCTACGAGCAGTACTTC
NA	TRBV4-1	NA	TRBJ2-1	CASSPDRLGPYNEQFF	TGCGCCAGCAGCCCCGACCGTTTGGGGCCCTACAATGAGCAGTTCTTC
TRBD2	TRBV5-1	NA	TRBJ2-5	CASSLNGRLAVPQETQYF	TGCGCCAGCAGCTTAAATGGACGTCTAGCGGTACCTCAAGAGACCCAGTACTTC
TRBD1	TRBV29-1	few	TRBJ1-2	CSVADRDGGYTF	TGCAGCGTCGCAGACAGGGACGGGGGCTACACCTTC
NA	TRBV4-3	few	TRBJ2-1	CASSQDRTTYSYNEQFF	TGCGCCAGCAGCCAAGATAGGACTACATACTCCTACAATGAGCAGTTCTTC
NA	TRBV6-2/TRBV6-3	few	TRBJ2-7	CASSLGGFEQYF	TGTGCCAGCAGCCTTGGGGGGTTCGAGCAGTACTTC
TRBD1	TRBV6-2/TRBV6-3	NA	TRBJ2-1	CASSYGTGGDEQFF	TGTGCCAGCAGTTATGGGACAGGGGGAGATGAGCAGTTCTTC
NA	TRBV15	NA	TRBJ1-6	CATSREGSGDSYNSPLHF	TGTGCCACCAGCAGAGAGGGGTCTGGGGACTCCTATAATTCACCCCTCCACTTT
NA	TRBV6-6	NA	TRBJ2-1	CASTPGTVYNEQFF	TGTGCCAGCACTCCCGGGACCGTATACAATGAGCAGTTCTTC
NA	TRBV7-4	NA	TRBJ2-2	CASMVLTEELFF	TGTGCCAGCATGGTTTTAACCGAGGAGCTGTTTTTT
TRBD1	TRBV7-9	few	TRBJ1-2	CASSSGQFKNYGYTF	TGTGCCAGCAGCTCGGGACAGTTCAAAAACTATGGCTACACCTTC